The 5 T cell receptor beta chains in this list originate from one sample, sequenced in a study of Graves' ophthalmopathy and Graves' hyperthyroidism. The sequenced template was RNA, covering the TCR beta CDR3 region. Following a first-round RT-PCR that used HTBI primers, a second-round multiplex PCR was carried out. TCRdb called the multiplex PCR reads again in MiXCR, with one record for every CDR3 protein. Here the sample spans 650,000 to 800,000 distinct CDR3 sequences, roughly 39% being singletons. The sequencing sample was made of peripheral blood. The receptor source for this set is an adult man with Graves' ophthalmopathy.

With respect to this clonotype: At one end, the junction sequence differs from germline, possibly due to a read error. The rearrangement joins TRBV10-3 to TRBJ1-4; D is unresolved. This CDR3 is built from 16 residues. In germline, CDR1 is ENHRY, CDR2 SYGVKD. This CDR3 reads CASSPGSVSRHEKLFF. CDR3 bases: TGTGCCAGCAGTCCCGGGTCCGTGTCTCGCCATGAAAAACTGTTTTTT.

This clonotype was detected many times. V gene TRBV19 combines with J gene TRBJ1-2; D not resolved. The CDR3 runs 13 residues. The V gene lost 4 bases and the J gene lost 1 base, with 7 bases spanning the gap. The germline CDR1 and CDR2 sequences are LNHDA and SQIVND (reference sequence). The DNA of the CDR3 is TGTGCCAGTAGTAGTCACCTTAACTATGGCTACACCTTC. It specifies CASSSHLNYGYTF.

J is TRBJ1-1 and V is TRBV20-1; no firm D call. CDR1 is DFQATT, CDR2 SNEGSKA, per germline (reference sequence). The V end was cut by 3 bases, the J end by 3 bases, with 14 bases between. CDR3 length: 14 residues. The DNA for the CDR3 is TGCAGTGCTAGGAGCCCCCGGTTGTACACTGAAGCTTTCTTT. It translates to CSARSPRLYTEAFF.

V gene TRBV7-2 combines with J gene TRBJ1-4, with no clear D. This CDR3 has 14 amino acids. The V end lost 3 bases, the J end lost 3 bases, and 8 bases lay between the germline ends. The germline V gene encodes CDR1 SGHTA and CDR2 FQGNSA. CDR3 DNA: TGTGCCAGCAGCTTGAATGGGGCTAATGAAAAACTGTTTTTT. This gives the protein CASSLNGANEKLFF. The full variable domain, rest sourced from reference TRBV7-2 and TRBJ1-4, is GAGVSQSPSNKVTEKGKDVELRCDPISGHTALYWYRQSLGQGLEFLIYFQGNSAPDKSGLPSDRFSAERTGGSVSTLTIQRTQQEDSAVYLCASSLNGANEKLFFGSGTQLSVL.

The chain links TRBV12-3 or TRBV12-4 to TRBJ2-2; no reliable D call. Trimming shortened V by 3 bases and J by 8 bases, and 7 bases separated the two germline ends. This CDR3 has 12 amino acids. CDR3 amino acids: CASSFGKGELFF. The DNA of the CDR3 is TGTGCCAGCAGTTTTGGGAAGGGGGAGCTGTTTTTT.